One and the same sample provided the 6 T cell receptor beta chains below, sequenced in a study of identical twins. TCRdb re-derived calls from the 5' RACE reads in MiXCR, one entry per CDR3 protein. The sample holds about 490,000 distinct CDR3 sequences, around 15% seen once. These data were also filed under a second study, of yellow fever vaccine responses in identical twins.

Material for sequencing was CD4+ T cells sorted from blood. These TCRs come from a woman between 18 and 30 years old in good health.

The chain joins TRBV7-7 to TRBJ2-6; D assignment may be TRBD1 or TRBD2 (5 bases each). The germline V gene encodes CDR1 SSHAT and CDR2 FNYEAQ (reference sequence). The ends were cut back, 5 bases at V and 0 bases at J, with 14 bases in the middle. CDR3 length: 17 amino acids. Here the CDR3 reads CASSLGTASSGANVLTF. DNA for the CDR3: TGTGCCAGCAGCCTCGGGACCGCGAGCTCTGGGGCCAACGTCCTGACTTTC.

This clonotype turned up a few times. V and J are TRBV29-1 and TRBJ2-2; TRBD2 matches 10 bases. Germline CDR1 is SQVTM and CDR2 is ANQGSEA. Trimming took 6 bases from V and 2 from J; bases not matched to a gene: 6. This CDR3 has 15 amino acids. CDR3 coding DNA: TGCAGCGTGATACTAGCGGGGTATAACACCGGGGAGCTGTTTTTT. Translated, it gives CSVILAGYNTGELFF.

In this sample, this clonotype turned up a few times. The chain carries TRBV3-1 and TRBJ1-5; D gene ambiguous. Germline CDR1 and CDR2: LGHDT and YNNKEL (reference sequence). Trimming left V 1 base short and J 3 bases short, with 7 bases between. The CDR3 spans 14 residues. CDR3 in DNA: TGTGCCAGCAGCCAAGGGGGTTTCAATCAGCCCCAGCATTTT. This encodes CASSQGGFNQPQHF.

The chain combines TRBV6-1 with TRBJ1-6; D is perhaps TRBD1 (5 bases). The CDR3 runs 14 residues. The V gene lost 3 bases and the J gene lost 12 bases, with 15 bases spanning the gap. Germline CDR1 reads MNHNS; CDR2 reads SASEGT. CDR3 in DNA: TGTGCCAGCAGTGATGGGGCCATCCGGGGACCCCTCCACTTT. This encodes CASSDGAIRGPLHF.

Ten or more counts support this clonotype. The chain employs TRBV5-1 and TRBJ2-7; D ambiguous. CDR1 SGHRS and CDR2 YFSETQ come from the germline V gene. V was clipped by 4 bases and J by 0 bases, with 14 bases between them. This CDR3 region has 15 residues. The CDR3 reads CASSPDGTSSYEQYF. CDR3 DNA sequence: TGCGCCAGCAGCCCTGACGGCACGAGCTCCTACGAGCAGTACTTC. The full variable domain, in which reference TRBV5-1 and TRBJ2-7 provide the parts outside the CDR3, is KAGVTQTPRYLIKTRGQQVTLSCSPISGHRSVSWYQQTPGQGLQFLFEYFSETQRNKGNFPGRFSGRQFSNSRSEMNVSTLELGDSALYLCASSPDGTSSYEQYFGPGTRLTVT.

The rearrangement links TRBV5-1 to TRBJ1-2; D may be TRBD1 (5 bases). The CDR3 extends over 15 amino acids. In germline, CDR1 is SGHRS, CDR2 YFSETQ. Deletions cut 0 bases from V and 1 base from J, with 10 bases between. CDR3: CASSLGTTVNYGYTF. The CDR3 nucleotides read TGCGCCAGCAGCTTGGGGACGACAGTTAACTATGGCTACACCTTC.